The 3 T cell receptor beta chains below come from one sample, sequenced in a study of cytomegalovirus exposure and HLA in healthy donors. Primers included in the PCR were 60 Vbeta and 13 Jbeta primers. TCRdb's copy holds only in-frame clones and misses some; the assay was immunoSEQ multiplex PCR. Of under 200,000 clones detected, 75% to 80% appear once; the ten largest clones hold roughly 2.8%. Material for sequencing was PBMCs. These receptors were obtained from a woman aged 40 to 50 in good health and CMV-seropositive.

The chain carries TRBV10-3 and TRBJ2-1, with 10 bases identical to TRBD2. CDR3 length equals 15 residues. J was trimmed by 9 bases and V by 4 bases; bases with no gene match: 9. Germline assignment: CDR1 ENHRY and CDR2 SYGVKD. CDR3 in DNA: TGTGCCATCAGTGGGGGGGCTAGCGGGAGAGCTGAGCAGTTCTTC. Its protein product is CAISGGASGRAEQFF.

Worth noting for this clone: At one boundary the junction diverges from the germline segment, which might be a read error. The DNA for the CDR3 is TGTGCCACCAGTCGGGAGGCCCCCAACTATGGCTACACCTTC. Its translation is CATSREAPNYGYTF. V is TRBV2 and J is TRBJ1-2; no firm D call. Germline V gene lookup returns CDR1 SNHLY and CDR2 FYNNEI. The CDR3 sequence is 14 residues long.

The CDR3 here is CASSPRLAQETQYF. The CDR3 coding sequence is TGTGCCAGCAGCCCCAGACTAGCACAAGAGACCCAGTACTTC. The V and J genes are TRBV9 and TRBJ2-5; 7 bases agree with TRBD2. The trim removed 4 bases at V and 2 bases at J, leaving 5 bases unmatched. This CDR3 spans 14 amino acids. CDR1 and CDR2 from the germline V gene are SGDLS and YYNGEE.